The 2 T cell receptor beta chains reported below all come from one sample, sequenced in a study of siplizumab effects on memory and regulatory T cells. These receptors lack a known antigen. In the mixed lymphocyte reaction, cells were cocultured for 6 to 7 days at 37°C. This table comes from immunoSEQ multiplex PCR, and its TCRdb copy is limited to in-frame clones, with some not included. The sample carries over 15,000 clones, 45% to 60% recorded once. The material sequenced was CFSE-low (dividing) CD4+ T cells sorted from an allogeneic mixed lymphocyte reaction. These receptors were taken from a human donor in good health; the cells came from an allogeneic mixed lymphocyte reaction.

V is TRBV7-3 and J is TRBJ2-3; TRBD2 aligns across 12 bases. CDR3 size: 16 residues. The J segment lost 2 bases and the V segment lost 6 bases, leaving 6 bases of the junction unmatched. Germline V gives CDR1 SGHTA, CDR2 FQGTGA. The CDR3 nucleotides read TGTGCCAGCAGTTCAGGACTAGCGGGGATCACAGATACGCAGTATTTT. Translation gives CASSSGLAGITDTQYF.

The genes are TRBV18 and TRBJ1-3; TRBD1 matches at 10 bases. Germline V gives CDR1 KGHSH, CDR2 LQKENI. V shed 5 bases and J 2 bases; nucleotides not matched to a gene: 9. This CDR3 has 17 residues. The DNA of the CDR3 is TGTGCCAGCTCATCGACAGGGGGCGCCGGGACTGGAAACACCATATATTTT. Translating gives CASSSTGGAGTGNTIYF.